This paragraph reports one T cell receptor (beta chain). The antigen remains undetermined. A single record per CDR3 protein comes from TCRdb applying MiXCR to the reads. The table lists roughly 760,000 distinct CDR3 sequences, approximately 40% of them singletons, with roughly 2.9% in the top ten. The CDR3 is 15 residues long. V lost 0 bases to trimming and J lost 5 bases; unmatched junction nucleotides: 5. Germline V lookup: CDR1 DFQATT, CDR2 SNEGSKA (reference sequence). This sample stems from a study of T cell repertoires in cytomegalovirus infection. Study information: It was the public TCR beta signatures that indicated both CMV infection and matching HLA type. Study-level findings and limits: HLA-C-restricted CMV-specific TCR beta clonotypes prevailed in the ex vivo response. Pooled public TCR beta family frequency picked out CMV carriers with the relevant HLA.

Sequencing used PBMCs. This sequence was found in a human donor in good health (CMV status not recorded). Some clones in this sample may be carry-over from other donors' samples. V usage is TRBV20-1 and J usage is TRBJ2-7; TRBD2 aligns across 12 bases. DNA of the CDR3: TGCAGTGCTAGAGATCCTAGCGGGAGGGCCCACGAGCAGTACTTC. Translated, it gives CSARDPSGRAHEQYF.